This T cell receptor (beta chain) emerged from a study of cytomegalovirus exposure and HLA in healthy donors. The wider study: The early release's HLA-typed donors yielded approximately 81 million unique TCRs. Study findings and constraints: Presence/absence comparisons presumed near-even sequencing depth among donors. Rare TCR sequences dominated, though some public TCRs recurred in many donors.

This clone has only a few counts. The target antigen is unknown. CDR1 is SGHTA, CDR2 FQGNSA, per germline. The CDR3 consists of 18 residues. With 1 base clipped from V and 0 bases from J, the junction kept 9 bases outside the gene matches. This PCR relied on a set of 60 Vbeta primers and 13 Jbeta primers. The data were produced by immunoSEQ multiplex PCR, yet TCRdb's version contains in-frame clones alone and is incomplete. The sample lists tens of thousands of clones; approximately 76% were seen once. The sequencing sample was made of PBMCs. The V gene is TRBV7-2, the J gene TRBJ2-3; 8 nucleotides line up with TRBD2. The sequence came from a woman in her 30s in good health and CMV-seropositive. The CDR3 spells CASSLGHSGVPSTDTQYF. As DNA, the CDR3 is TGTGCCAGCAGCTTAGGTCATAGCGGGGTTCCTAGCACAGATACGCAGTATTTT.